The rows below give T cell receptor beta chains drawn from one sample of a study of cytomegalovirus exposure and HLA in healthy donors. Assay: immunoSEQ multiplex PCR; the TCRdb copy retains only in-frame clones and omits some. The profile shows around 150,000 clones, about four fifths of them singletons. Sequencing was performed on PBMCs. The receptors stem from a male donor in good health and CMV-seropositive. Each CDR3 is given with its conserved first and last residue. D genes are given only for firm matches. Rows give clone size only sometimes, using once, few, many, or a class for an expanded clone.

clone_size	v_call	j_call	d_call	cdr3_nt	cdr3_aa
NA	TRBV7-6	TRBJ2-3	TRBD2	TGTGCCAGCAGCTTAGCCCCACTAGCGCGAGATACGCAGTATTTT	CASSLAPLARDTQYF
few	TRBV5-6	TRBJ2-7	NA	TGTGCCAGCAGCTTGGGAACCCCCTACGAGCAGTACTTC	CASSLGTPYEQYF
NA	TRBV6-1	TRBJ2-7	TRBD1	TGTGCCAGCAGCCCGAGGGACAGGATATCCTACGAGCAGTACTTC	CASSPRDRISYEQYF
once	TRBV7-9	TRBJ2-7	TRBD1	TGTGCCAGCAGCCTAGGGGGCAGGCACGAGCAGTACTTC	CASSLGGRHEQYF
NA	TRBV19	TRBJ1-5	NA	TGTGCCAGTAGTATCCAGGATGACGGCAATCAGCCCCAGCATTTT	CASSIQDDGNQPQHF
few	TRBV15	TRBJ2-7	TRBD2	TGTGCCACCAGCAGACCTCCGGGACTAGCGACCAACTCCTACGAGCAGTACTTC	CATSRPPGLATNSYEQYF
NA	TRBV6-5	TRBJ1-1	NA	TGTGCCAGCACCTACGAGGTCCTCGGGAACACTGAAGCTTTCTTT	CASTYEVLGNTEAFF
NA	TRBV6-1	TRBJ2-1	TRBD2	TGTGCCAGCAGTGAGCTATTAATCTGGACTAGCGGCTACAATGAGCAGTTCTTC	CASSELLIWTSGYNEQFF
NA	TRBV5-4	TRBJ1-2	TRBD1	TGTGCCAGCAGCTTGGCTCTTACAGGGGGCCGTTATGGCTACACCTTC	CASSLALTGGRYGYTF
NA	TRBV28	TRBJ1-4	NA	TGTGCCAGCAGGATGTTCCTAGCTAATGAAAAACTGTTTTTT	CASRMFLANEKLFF
NA	TRBV9	TRBJ2-2	NA	TGTGCCAGCACGGCGGCGGGCTACACCGGGGAGCTGTTTTTT	CASTAAGYTGELFF
NA	TRBV10-2	TRBJ2-7	NA	TGCGCCACCCGCCGGGGTCCTTTGGGAGAGCAGTACTTC	CATRRGPLGEQYF
few	TRBV7-9	TRBJ1-4	NA	TGTGCCAGCAGCTTACACGGACTTAATGAAAAACTGTTTTTT	CASSLHGLNEKLFF
NA	TRBV6-5	TRBJ2-3	TRBD2	TGTGCCAGCAGTTACTCGTTCCAGCGGGGAGATACGCAGTATTTT	CASSYSFQRGDTQYF
NA	TRBV9	TRBJ2-6	NA	TGTGCCAGCAGCGTAGTGGCGAGTGGGGCCAACGGCCTGACTTTC	CASSVVASGANGLTF
NA	TRBV29-1	TRBJ2-1	NA	TGCAGCGTTGAAGGGAGGGCCCTTTACAATGAGCAGTTCTTC	CSVEGRALYNEQFF
few	TRBV10-3	TRBJ2-7	TRBD2	TGTGCCATCAGTGTGGGAGCGGGAGGCGGTGAGCAGTACTTC	CAISVGAGGGEQYF
once	TRBV4-3	TRBJ2-7	TRBD2	TGCGCCAGCAGCCAAGCTCCGACTAGCGGGGGACTACTTTCCTACGAGCAGTACTTC	CASSQAPTSGGLLSYEQYF